This is a list of T cell receptor beta chains from one sample in a study of T-cell memory formation after mild COVID-19. TCRdb itself ran the 5' RACE reads through MiXCR, one entry per CDR3 protein. Counted here are about 430,000 distinct CDR3 sequences, 24% occurring once; the ten biggest clones make up around 8.8%. Sample: PBMCs or a T cell subset sorted from them (not recorded which). Receptor source: an adult woman who had mild COVID-19 (a few samples of this study predate the infection). Cell type and time point are not known. Each CDR3 is given with its conserved first and last residue. The D gene is left open where the match is weak. Size tells how often a clone was seen (once, few, many) or the class of an expanded clone, and some rows leave it out.

TRBV7-2	.	TRBD2	TRBJ2-4	CASSLSGGAKNIQYF	TGTGCCAGCAGCCTGAGCGGGGGGGCCAAAAACATTCAGTACTTC
TRBV7-9	many	.	TRBJ2-1	CASSLALNEQFF	TGTGCCAGCAGCTTGGCTCTTAATGAGCAGTTCTTC
TRBV6-2/TRBV6-3	many	.	TRBJ2-5	CASSYRGETQYF	TGTGCCAGCAGTTACCGGGGGGAGACCCAGTACTTC
TRBV2	few	TRBD1	TRBJ1-2	CASSEGRVGGGGYTF	TGTGCCAGCAGTGAAGGAAGGGTAGGGGGCGGCGGCTACACCTTC
TRBV3-1	few	TRBD2	TRBJ2-5	CASSPTGGTETQYF	TGTGCCAGCAGCCCTACGGGGGGAACGGAGACCCAGTACTTC
TRBV25-1	few	.	TRBJ2-7	CASSEDHYEQYF	TGTGCCAGCAGTGAAGACCACTACGAGCAGTACTTC
TRBV5-4	.	.	TRBJ1-2	CASSLARGRLANYGYTF	TGTGCCAGCAGCTTGGCCAGGGGTCGATTAGCTAACTATGGCTACACCTTC
TRBV6-5	.	.	TRBJ1-5	CASSRRRAGRSFQPQHF	TGTGCCAGCTCAAGGAGGAGGGCAGGGAGATCCTTTCAGCCCCAGCATTTT
TRBV4-2	.	TRBD1	TRBJ1-6	CASSQGGTGNSPLHF	TGTGCCAGCAGCCAGGGCGGGACAGGGAATTCACCCCTCCACTTT
TRBV7-9	.	TRBD1	TRBJ2-1	CASSPGQGKVNEQFF	TGTGCCAGCAGCCCGGGACAGGGAAAGGTCAATGAGCAGTTCTTC
TRBV6-5	few	TRBD2	TRBJ2-2	CASSYERGSTGELFF	TGTGCCAGCAGTTATGAGCGGGGGTCCACCGGGGAGCTGTTTTTT
TRBV20-1	few	.	TRBJ2-3	CSARTADATDTQYF	TGCAGTGCTAGAACAGCGGACGCCACAGATACGCAGTATTTT
TRBV5-1	.	.	TRBJ2-2	CASSWTHTGELFF	TGCGCCAGCAGCTGGACCCACACCGGGGAGCTGTTTTTT
TRBV29-1	few	.	TRBJ2-1	CSVAGPLNEQFF	TGCAGCGTTGCGGGTCCCCTCAATGAGCAGTTCTTC
TRBV29-1	.	.	TRBJ2-7	CSVATSTYEQYF	TGCAGCGTTGCCACATCAACCTACGAGCAGTACTTC
TRBV12-3/TRBV12-4	.	.	TRBJ2-7	CASSYTTSYEQYF	TGTGCCAGCAGTTATACGACCTCCTACGAGCAGTACTTC
TRBV15	.	.	TRBJ2-1	CATSSHRADEQFF	TGTGCCACCAGCAGCCACAGGGCCGATGAGCAGTTCTTC
TRBV6-5	few	.	TRBJ1-5	CASSYSANQPQHF	TGTGCCAGCAGTTACTCGGCCAATCAGCCCCAGCATTTT
TRBV7-9	few	TRBD1	TRBJ1-1	CASSLSWDRGTEAFF	TGTGCCAGCAGCTTGTCCTGGGACAGGGGGACTGAAGCTTTCTTT
TRBV7-2	many	TRBD1	TRBJ1-2	CASSLAGQPGGYTF	TGTGCCAGCAGCTTAGCGGGACAGCCTGGTGGCTACACCTTC
TRBV9	.	.	TRBJ2-3	CASSSLPGDTQYF	TGTGCCAGCAGCTCCCTGCCCGGAGATACGCAGTATTTT
TRBV4-2	.	TRBD2	TRBJ2-5	CASSPRGTSGRETQYF	TGTGCCAGCAGCCCCCGAGGCACTAGCGGGAGAGAGACCCAGTACTTC
TRBV15	few	.	TRBJ1-6	CATSVGFNSYNSPLHF	TGTGCCACCAGCGTAGGGTTTAATTCCTATAATTCACCCCTCCACTTT
TRBV3-1	.	TRBD2	TRBJ2-5	CASSRSGRVQETQYF	TGTGCCAGCAGCCGGAGCGGGAGAGTTCAAGAGACCCAGTACTTC
TRBV5-1	few	TRBD2	TRBJ2-7	CASRPGGLAGDTYEQYF	TGCGCCAGCAGACCTGGCGGACTAGCGGGGGATACCTACGAGCAGTACTTC
TRBV4-1	few	.	TRBJ2-1	CASSAELGEQFF	TGCGCCAGCAGCGCTGAGCTCGGTGAGCAGTTCTTC
TRBV29-1	.	.	TRBJ2-1	CSDSLGLEQFF	TGCAGTGACAGTTTGGGGTTGGAGCAGTTCTTC
TRBV5-1	.	.	TRBJ2-7	CASRRVGAEQYF	TGCGCCAGCAGAAGAGTGGGGGCCGAGCAGTACTTC
TRBV10-3	.	.	TRBJ2-5	CAISVRAGSQETQYF	TGTGCCATCAGTGTAAGGGCGGGATCCCAAGAGACCCAGTACTTC
TRBV7-2	.	.	TRBJ2-3	CASSLERVDTQYF	TGTGCCAGCAGCTTAGAGCGGGTAGATACGCAGTATTTT
TRBV28	few	TRBD2	TRBJ2-1	CASSLQRGRSYNEQFF	TGTGCCAGCAGTTTACAGCGGGGGAGATCCTACAATGAGCAGTTCTTC
TRBV15	.	TRBD2	TRBJ2-1	CATSPLGLAGGRSYNEQFF	TGTGCCACCAGCCCACTAGGACTAGCGGGGGGACGTTCCTACAATGAGCAGTTCTTC
TRBV2	few	TRBD2	TRBJ2-2	CASSIPPENSGINTGELFF	TGTGCCAGCAGCATACCCCCTGAAAATAGCGGGATCAACACCGGGGAGCTGTTTTTT
TRBV15	.	TRBD1	TRBJ1-2	CATSKDRNYGYTF	TGTGCCACCAGCAAGGACAGGAACTATGGCTACACCTTC
TRBV29-1	.	.	TRBJ1-2	CSVEKGLNYGYTF	TGCAGCGTTGAAAAGGGCCTTAACTATGGCTACACCTTC
TRBV25-1	once	TRBD1	TRBJ2-5	CASKIRDRTDF	TGTGCCAGCAAGATCCGGGACAGAACTGACTTC
TRBV21-1	few	.	TRBJ2-7	CASKKSPRGYYEQYF	TGTGCCAGCAAAAAAAGTCCCCGCGGGTACTACGAGCAGTACTTC
TRBV7-6	.	.	TRBJ1-3	CASSLALALDFSGNTIYF	TGTGCCAGCAGCTTAGCGCTCGCTTTAGACTTCTCTGGAAACACCATATATTTT
TRBV27	few	TRBD2	TRBJ2-3	CASSSGGVTDTQYF	TGTGCCAGCAGTTCCGGGGGGGTGACAGATACGCAGTATTTT
TRBV7-2	.	TRBD2	TRBJ2-3	CASSSRLGLAGGPRDTQYF	TGTGCCAGCAGCTCCCGCCTGGGGCTAGCGGGAGGGCCCAGAGATACGCAGTATTTT
TRBV12-3/TRBV12-4	.	TRBD1	TRBJ2-7	CASNDRGRTYEQYF	TGTGCCAGCAATGACAGGGGGCGGACGTACGAGCAGTACTTC
TRBV7-3	.	.	TRBJ2-1	CASSFGGQGDEQFF	TGTGCCAGCAGCTTTGGGGGGCAGGGAGATGAGCAGTTCTTC
TRBV5-5	many	.	TRBJ2-3	CASSFSGATDTQYF	TGTGCCAGCAGCTTTTCGGGGGCCACAGATACGCAGTATTTT
TRBV28	few	TRBD1	TRBJ1-5	CASSPGQGRVQPQHF	TGTGCCAGCAGTCCAGGACAGGGGCGGGTTCAGCCCCAGCATTTT
TRBV12-3/TRBV12-4	few	.	TRBJ1-1	CASGLDTENTEAFF	TGTGCCAGCGGATTGGACACCGAGAACACTGAAGCTTTCTTT
TRBV7-3	.	.	TRBJ1-1	CASSEDPNTEAFF	TGTGCCAGCAGCGAAGACCCCAACACTGAAGCTTTCTTT